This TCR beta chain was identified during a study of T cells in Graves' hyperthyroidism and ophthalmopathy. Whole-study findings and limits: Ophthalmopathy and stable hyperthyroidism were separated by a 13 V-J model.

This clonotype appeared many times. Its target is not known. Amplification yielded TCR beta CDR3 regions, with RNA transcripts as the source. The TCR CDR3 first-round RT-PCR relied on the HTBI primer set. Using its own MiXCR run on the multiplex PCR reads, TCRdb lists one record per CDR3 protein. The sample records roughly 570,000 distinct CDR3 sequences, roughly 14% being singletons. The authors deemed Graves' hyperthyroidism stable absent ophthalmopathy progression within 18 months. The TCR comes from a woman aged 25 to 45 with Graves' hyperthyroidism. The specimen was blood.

The CDR3 region has the DNA TGTGCCAGCAGCGCCAGATTTAGCGGTCAAACGGGCAATGAGCAGTTCTTC. This encodes CASSARFSGQTGNEQFF. The V gene is TRBV12-3 or TRBV12-4, the J gene TRBJ2-1; TRBD2 might be the D (6 bases). The CDR3 runs to 17 residues. The V end was cut by 6 bases, the J end by 6 bases, with 24 bases between.